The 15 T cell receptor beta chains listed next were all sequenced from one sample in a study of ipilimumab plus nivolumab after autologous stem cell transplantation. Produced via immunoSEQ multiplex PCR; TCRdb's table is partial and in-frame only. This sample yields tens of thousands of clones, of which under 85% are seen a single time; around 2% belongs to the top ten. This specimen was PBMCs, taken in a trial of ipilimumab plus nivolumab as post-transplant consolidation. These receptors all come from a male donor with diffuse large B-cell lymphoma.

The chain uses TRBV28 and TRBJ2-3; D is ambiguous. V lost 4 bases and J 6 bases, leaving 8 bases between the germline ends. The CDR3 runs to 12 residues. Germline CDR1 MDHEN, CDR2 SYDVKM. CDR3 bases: TGTGCCAGCAGTTCACTTGGGGATACGCAGTATTTT. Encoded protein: CASSSLGDTQYF.

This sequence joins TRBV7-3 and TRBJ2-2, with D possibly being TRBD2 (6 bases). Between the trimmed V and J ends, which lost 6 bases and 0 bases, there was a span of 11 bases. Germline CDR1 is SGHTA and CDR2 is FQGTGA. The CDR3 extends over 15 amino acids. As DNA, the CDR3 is TGTGCCAGCAGGGAGGGAGGACCGAACACCGGGGAGCTGTTTTTT. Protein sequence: CASREGGPNTGELFF.

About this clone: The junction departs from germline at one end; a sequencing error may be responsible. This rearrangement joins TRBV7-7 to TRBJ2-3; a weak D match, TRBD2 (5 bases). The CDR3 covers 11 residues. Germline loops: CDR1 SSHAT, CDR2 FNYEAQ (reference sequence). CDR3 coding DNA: TGTGCTAGCAGCCGGGCGGGCACGCAGTATTTT. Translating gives CASSRAGTQYF. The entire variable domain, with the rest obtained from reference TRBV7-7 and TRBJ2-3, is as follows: GAGVSQSPRYKVTKRGQDVTLRCDPISSHATLYWYQQALGQGPEFLTYFNYEAQPDKSGLPSDRFSAERPEGSISTLTIQRTEQRDSAMYRCASSRAGTQYFGPGTRLTVL.

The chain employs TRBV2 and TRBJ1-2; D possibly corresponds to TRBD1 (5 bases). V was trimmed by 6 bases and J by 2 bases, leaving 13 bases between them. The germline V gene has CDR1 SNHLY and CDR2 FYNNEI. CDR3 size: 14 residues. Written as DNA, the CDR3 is TGTGCCAGCAGCGAGACAGCTCTAAACTATGGCTACACCTTC. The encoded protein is CASSETALNYGYTF.

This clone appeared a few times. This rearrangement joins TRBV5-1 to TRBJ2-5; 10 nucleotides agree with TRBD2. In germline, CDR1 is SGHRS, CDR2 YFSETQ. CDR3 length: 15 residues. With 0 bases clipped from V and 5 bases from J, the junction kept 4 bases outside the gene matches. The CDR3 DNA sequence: TGCGCCAGCAGCTTGGTAGCGGGGGGTGGCGAGACCCAGTACTTC. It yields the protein CASSLVAGGGETQYF.

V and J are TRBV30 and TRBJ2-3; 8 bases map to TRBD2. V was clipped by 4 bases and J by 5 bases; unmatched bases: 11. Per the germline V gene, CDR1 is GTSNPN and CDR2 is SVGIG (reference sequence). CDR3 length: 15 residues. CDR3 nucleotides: TGTGCCTGGACATCTAGCGGGCCCGAAAGAGATACGCAGTATTTT. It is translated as CAWTSSGPERDTQYF.

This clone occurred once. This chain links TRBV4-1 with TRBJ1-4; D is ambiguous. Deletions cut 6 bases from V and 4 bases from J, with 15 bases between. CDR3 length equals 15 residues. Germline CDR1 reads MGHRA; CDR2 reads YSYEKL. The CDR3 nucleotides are TGCGCCAGCAGAAAGAGGGTCATAGATAATGAAAAACTGTTTTTT. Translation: CASRKRVIDNEKLFF.

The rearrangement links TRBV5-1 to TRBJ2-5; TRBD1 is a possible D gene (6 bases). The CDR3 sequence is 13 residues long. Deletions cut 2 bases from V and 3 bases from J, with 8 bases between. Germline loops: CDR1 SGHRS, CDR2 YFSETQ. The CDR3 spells CASSFHREETQYF. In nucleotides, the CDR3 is TGCGCCAGCAGCTTTCACAGGGAAGAGACCCAGTACTTC.

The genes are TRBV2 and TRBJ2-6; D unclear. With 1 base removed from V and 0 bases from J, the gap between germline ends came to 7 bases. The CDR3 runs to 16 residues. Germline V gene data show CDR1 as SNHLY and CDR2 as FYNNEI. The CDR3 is CASSEGVSSGANVLTF. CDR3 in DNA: TGTGCCAGCAGTGAAGGGGTCAGCTCTGGGGCCAACGTCCTGACTTTC.

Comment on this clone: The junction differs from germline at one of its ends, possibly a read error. The CDR3 is CASSQESPGGTQYF. The CDR3 bases are TGCGCCAGCAGCCAAGAATCCCCGGGGGGGACCCAGTACTTC. This chain uses TRBV5-4 with TRBJ2-5, with TRBD2 identical over 7 bases. The germline V gene has CDR1 SGHNT and CDR2 YYREEE (reference sequence). This CDR3 region has 14 residues.

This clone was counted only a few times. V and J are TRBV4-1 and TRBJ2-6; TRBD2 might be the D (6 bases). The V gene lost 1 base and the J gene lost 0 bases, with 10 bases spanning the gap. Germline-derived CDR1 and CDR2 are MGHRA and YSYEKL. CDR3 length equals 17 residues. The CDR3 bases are TGCGCCAGCAGCCAAGCGACGGGGGACTCTGGGGCCAACGTCCTGACTTTC. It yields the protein CASSQATGDSGANVLTF.

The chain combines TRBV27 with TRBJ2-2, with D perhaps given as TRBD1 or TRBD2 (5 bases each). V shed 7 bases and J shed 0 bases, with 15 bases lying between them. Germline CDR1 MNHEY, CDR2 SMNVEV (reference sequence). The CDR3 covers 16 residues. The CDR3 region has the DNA TGTGCCAGCACCCCCAGTATGGGGGCGAACACCGGGGAGCTGTTTTTT. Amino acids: CASTPSMGANTGELFF.

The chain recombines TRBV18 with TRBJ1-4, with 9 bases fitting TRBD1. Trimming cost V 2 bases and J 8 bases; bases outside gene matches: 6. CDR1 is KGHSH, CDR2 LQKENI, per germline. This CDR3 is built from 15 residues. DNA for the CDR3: TGTGCCAGCTCACCAGGGACAGGGAGTCGCGAAAAACTGTTTTTT. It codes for CASSPGTGSREKLFF.

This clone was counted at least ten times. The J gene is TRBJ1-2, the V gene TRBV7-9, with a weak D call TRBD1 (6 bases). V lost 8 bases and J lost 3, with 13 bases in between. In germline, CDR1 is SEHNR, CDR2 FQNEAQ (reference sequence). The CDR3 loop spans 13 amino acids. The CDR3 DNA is TGTGCCAGCGGACCTCAGGGGTACTATGGCTACACCTTC. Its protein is CASGPQGYYGYTF. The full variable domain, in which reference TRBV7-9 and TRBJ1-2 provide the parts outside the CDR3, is DTGVSQNPRHKITKRGQNVTFRCDPISEHNRLYWYRQTLGQGPEFLTYFQNEAQLEKSRLLSDRFSAERPKGSFSTLEIQRTEQGDSAMYLCASGPQGYYGYTFGSGTRLTVV.

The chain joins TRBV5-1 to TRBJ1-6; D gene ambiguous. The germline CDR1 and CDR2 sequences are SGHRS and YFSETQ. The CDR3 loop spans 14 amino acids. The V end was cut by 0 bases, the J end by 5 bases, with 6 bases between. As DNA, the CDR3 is TGCGCCAGCAGCTTGGAAGGACATAATTCACCCCTCCACTTT. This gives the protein CASSLEGHNSPLHF. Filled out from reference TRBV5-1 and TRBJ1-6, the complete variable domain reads KAGVTQTPRYLIKTRGQQVTLSCSPISGHRSVSWYQQTPGQGLQFLFEYFSETQRNKGNFPGRFSGRQFSNSRSEMNVSTLELGDSALYLCASSLEGHNSPLHFGNGTRLTVT.